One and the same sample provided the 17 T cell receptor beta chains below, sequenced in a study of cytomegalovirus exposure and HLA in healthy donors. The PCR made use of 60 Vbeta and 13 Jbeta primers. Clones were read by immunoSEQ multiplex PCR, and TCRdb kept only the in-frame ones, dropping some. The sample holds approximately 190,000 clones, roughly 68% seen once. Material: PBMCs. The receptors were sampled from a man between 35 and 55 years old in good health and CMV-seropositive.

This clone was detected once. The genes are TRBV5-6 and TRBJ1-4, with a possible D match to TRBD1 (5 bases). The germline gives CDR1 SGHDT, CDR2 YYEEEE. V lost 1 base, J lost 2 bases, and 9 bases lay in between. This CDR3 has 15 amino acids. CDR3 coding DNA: TGTGCCAGCAGCTTGCGGGGGAACACTAATGAAAAACTGTTTTTT. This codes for CASSLRGNTNEKLFF.

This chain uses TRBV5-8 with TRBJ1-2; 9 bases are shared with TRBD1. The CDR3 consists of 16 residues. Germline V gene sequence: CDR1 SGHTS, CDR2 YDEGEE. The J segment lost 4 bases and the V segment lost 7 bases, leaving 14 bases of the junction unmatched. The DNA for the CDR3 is TGTGCCAGCTCGGGGGGACAGGGAACAGTGATCTATGGCTACACCTTC. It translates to CASSGGQGTVIYGYTF.

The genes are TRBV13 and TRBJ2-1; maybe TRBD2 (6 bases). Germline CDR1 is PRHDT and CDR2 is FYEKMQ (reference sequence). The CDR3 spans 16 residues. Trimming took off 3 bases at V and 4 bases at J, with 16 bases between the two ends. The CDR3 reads CASSFLGSGDYNEQFF. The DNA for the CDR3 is TGTGCCAGCAGCTTCCTAGGGTCGGGGGATTACAATGAGCAGTTCTTC.

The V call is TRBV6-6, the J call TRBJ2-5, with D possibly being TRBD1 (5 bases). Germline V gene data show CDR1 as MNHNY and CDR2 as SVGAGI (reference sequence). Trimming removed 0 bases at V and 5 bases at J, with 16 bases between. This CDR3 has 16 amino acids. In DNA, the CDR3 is TGTGCCAGCAGTTACTCAGTAGTCCAGGGCGCCGAGACCCAGTACTTC. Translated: CASSYSVVQGAETQYF.

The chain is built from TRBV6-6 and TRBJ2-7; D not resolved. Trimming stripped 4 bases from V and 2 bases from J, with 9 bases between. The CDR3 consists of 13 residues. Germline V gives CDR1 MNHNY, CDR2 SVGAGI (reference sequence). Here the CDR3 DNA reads TGTGCCAGCAGTTCTAAATCCGCCTACGAGCAGTACTTC. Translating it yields CASSSKSAYEQYF.

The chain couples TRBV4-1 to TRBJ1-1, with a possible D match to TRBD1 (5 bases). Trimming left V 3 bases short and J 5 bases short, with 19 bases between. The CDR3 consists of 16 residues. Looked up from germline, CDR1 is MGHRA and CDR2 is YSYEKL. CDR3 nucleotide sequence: TGCGCCAGCAGCCAGAGCCCGGGGCCCGGGAGGACTGAAGCTTTCTTT. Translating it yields CASSQSPGPGRTEAFF.

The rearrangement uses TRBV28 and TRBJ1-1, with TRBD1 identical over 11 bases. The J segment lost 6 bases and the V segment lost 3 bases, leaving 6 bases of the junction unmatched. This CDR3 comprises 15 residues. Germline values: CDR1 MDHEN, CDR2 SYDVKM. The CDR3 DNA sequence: TGTGCCAGCAGTTTGTGGACAGGGGGCTCGGCTGAAGCTTTCTTT. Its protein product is CASSLWTGGSAEAFF.

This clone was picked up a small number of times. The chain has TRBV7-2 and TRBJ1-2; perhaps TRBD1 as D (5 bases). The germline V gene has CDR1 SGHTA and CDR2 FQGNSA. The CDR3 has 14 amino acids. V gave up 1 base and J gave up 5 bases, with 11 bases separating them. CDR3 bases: TGTGCCAGCAGCTTAGACCACGGGGGTTATGGCTACACCTTC. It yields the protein CASSLDHGGYGYTF. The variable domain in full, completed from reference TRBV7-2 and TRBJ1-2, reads GAGVSQSPSNKVTEKGKDVELRCDPISGHTALYWYRQSLGQGLEFLIYFQGNSAPDKSGLPSDRFSAERTGGSVSTLTIQRTQQEDSAVYLCASSLDHGGYGYTFGSGTRLTVV.

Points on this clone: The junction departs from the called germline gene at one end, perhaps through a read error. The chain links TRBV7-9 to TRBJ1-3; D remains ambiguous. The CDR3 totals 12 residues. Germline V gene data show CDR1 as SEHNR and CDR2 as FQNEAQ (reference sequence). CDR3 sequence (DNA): TGTTCCAGCAGCCTCGCGGCGAGGACCATATATTTT. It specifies CSSSLAARTIYF.

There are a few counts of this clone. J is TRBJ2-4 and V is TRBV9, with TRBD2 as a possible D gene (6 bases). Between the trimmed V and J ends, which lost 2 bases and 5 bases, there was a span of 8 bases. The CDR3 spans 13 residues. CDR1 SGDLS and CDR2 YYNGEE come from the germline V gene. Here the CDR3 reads CASSVGLQNIQYF. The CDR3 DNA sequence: TGTGCCAGCAGCGTTGGACTACAAAACATTCAGTACTTC.

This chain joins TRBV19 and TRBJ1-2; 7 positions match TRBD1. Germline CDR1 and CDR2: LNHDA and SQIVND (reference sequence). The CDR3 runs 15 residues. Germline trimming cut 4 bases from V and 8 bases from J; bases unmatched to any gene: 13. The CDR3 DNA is TGTGCCAGTAGTAATCGGGACAGCCTTTCCTCGGGCTACACCTTC. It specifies CASSNRDSLSSGYTF. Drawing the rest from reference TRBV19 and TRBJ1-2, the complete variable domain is DGGITQSPKYLFRKEGQNVTLSCEQNLNHDAMYWYRQDPGQGLRLIYYSQIVNDFQKGDIAEGYSVSREKKESFPLTVTSAQKNPTAFYLCASSNRDSLSSGYTFGSGTRLTVV.

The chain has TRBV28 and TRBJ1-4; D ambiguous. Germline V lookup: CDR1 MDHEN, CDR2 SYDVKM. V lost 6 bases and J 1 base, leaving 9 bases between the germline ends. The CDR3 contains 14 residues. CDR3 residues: CASRSGGTNEKLFF. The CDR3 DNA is TGTGCCAGCAGGTCTGGAGGAACTAATGAAAAACTGTTTTTT.

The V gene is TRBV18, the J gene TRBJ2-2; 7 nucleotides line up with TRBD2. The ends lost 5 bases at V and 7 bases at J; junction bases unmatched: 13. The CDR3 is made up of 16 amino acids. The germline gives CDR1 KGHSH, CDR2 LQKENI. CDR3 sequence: CASSAPGGTKNGELFF. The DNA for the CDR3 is TGTGCCAGCTCAGCTCCCGGGGGGACGAAGAACGGGGAGCTGTTTTTT.

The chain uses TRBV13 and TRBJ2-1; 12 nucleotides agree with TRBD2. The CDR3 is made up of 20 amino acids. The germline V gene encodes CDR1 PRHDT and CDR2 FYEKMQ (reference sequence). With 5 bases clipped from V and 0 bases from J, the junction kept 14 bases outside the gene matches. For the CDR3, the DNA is TGTGCCAGCAGCGCGCGACTAGCGGGGGTGCACTCTAACTCCTACAATGAGCAGTTCTTC. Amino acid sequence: CASSARLAGVHSNSYNEQFF.

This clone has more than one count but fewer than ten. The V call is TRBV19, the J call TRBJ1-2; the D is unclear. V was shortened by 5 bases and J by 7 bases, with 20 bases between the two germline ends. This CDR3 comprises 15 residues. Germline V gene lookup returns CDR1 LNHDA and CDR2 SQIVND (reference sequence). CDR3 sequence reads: CASSLRATGVGGYTF. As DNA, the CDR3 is TGTGCCAGTAGTTTGAGGGCGACCGGAGTTGGTGGCTACACCTTC.

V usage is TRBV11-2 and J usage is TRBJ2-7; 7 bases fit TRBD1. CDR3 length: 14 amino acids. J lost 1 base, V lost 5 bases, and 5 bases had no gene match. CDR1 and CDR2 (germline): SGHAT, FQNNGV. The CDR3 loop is CASSLGQVSYEQYF. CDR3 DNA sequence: TGTGCCAGCAGCCTCGGACAGGTTTCCTACGAGCAGTACTTC.

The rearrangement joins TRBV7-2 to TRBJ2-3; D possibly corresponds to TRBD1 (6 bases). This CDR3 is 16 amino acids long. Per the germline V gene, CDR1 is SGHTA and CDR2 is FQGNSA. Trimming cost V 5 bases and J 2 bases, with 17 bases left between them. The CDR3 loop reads CASSVYRAYPTDTQYF. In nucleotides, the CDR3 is TGTGCCAGCAGCGTCTACAGGGCCTATCCCACAGATACGCAGTATTTT.